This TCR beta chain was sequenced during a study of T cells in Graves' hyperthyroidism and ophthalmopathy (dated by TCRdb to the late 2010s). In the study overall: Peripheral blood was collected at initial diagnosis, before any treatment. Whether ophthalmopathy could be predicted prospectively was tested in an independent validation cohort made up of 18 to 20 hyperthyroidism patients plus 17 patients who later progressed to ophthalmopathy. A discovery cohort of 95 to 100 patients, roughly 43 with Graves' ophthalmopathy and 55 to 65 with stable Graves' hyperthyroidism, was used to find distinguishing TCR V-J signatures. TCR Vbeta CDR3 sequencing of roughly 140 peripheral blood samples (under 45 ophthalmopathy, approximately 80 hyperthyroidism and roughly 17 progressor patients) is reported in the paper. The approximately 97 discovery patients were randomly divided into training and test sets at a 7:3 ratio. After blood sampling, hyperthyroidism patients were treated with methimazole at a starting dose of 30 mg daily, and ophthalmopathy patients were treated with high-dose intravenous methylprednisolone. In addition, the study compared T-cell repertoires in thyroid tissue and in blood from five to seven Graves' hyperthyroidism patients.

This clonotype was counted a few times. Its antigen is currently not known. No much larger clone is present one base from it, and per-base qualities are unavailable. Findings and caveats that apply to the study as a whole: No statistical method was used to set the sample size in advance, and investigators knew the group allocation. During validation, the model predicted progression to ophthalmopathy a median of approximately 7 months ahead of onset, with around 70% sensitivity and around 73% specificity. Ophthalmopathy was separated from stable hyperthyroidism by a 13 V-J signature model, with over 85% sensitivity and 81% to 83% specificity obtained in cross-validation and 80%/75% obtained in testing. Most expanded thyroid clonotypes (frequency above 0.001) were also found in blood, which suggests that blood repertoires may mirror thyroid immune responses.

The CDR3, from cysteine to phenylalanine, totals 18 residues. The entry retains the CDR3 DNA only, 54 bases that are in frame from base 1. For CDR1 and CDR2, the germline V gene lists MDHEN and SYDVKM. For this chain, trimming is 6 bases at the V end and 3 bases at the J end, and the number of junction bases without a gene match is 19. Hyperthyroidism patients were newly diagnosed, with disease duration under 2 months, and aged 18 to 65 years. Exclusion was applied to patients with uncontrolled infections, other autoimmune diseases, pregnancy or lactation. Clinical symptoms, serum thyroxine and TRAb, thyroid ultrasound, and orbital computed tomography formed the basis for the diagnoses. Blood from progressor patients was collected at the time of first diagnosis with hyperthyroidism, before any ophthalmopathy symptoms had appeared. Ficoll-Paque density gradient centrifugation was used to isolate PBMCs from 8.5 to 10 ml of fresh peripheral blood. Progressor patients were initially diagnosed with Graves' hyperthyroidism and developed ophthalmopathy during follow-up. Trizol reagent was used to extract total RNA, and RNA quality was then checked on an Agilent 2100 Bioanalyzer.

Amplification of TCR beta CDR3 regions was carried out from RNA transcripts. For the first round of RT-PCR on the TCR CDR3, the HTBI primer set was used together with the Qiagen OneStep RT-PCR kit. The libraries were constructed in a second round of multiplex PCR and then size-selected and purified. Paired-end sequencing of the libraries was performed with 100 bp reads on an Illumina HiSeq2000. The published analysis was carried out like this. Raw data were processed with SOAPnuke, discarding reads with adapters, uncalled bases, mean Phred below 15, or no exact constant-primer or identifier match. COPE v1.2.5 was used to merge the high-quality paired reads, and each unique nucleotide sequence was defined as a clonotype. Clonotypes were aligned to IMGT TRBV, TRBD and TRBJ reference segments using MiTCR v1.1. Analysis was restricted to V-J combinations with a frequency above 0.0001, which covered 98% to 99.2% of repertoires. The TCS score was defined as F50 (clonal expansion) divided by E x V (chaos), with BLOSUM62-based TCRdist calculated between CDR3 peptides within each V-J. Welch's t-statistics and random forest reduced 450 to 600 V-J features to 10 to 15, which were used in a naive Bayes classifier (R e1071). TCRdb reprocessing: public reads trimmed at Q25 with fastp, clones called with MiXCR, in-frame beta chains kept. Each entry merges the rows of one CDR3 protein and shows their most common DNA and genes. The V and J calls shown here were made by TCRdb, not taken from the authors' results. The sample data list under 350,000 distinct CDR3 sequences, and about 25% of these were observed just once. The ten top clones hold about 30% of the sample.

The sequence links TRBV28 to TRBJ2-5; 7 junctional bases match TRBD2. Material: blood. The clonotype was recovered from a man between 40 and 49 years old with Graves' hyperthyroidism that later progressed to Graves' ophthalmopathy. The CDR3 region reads CASRTSSSGSSLKETQYF. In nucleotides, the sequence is TGTGCCAGCAGAACAAGCTCTAGCGGATCTTCCCTCAAAGAGACCCAGTACTTC.